Presented here are 18 T cell receptor beta chains from one specimen sequenced in a study of cytotoxic CD8 clonotypes in ibrutinib-treated CLL (dated by TCRdb to 2020 to 2022). To prepare the library, the immunoSEQ multiplex PCR assay was applied. Sourced from immuneACCESS, this table was stored by TCRdb with only in-frame sequences that have V and J called. A share of the clones is absent; for the studies checked, an unresolved V gene accounts for under half, and the remainder has no known explanation. This sample comprises 130,000 to 150,000 clones, approximately 80% of them detected only once. The top ten constitute around 13% of the sample. The time point label of this sample denotes: eleven to twelve months on ibrutinib. The sequenced sample was PBMCs, obtained after 12 months of ibrutinib treatment. These receptor sequences come from a human donor with chronic lymphocytic leukemia.

V is TRBV15 and J is TRBJ2-3, with TRBD2 matching 9 bases. The CDR3 sequence is 16 residues long. V was pared by 6 bases and J by 7 bases, with 14 bases of the junction left unmatched. Germline V lookup: CDR1 LNHNV, CDR2 YYDKDF (reference sequence). CDR3: CATRARGSGRLYTQYF. CDR3 sequence (DNA): TGTGCCACCAGAGCTCGAGGGAGCGGGAGGCTATATACGCAGTATTTT.

The gene calls are TRBV15 and TRBJ2-1; D gene ambiguous. This CDR3 contains 13 residues. Germline V gene sequence: CDR1 LNHNV, CDR2 YYDKDF (reference sequence). Trimming took off 3 bases at V and 4 bases at J, with 7 bases between the two ends. The CDR3 protein is CATSSRFYNEQFF. In DNA, the CDR3 is TGTGCCACCAGCAGCCGTTTTTACAATGAGCAGTTCTTC.

A single count supports this clone. The rearrangement uses TRBV9 and TRBJ2-7, with D maybe TRBD2 (6 bases). CDR3 length: 15 amino acids. The germline V gene encodes CDR1 SGDLS and CDR2 YYNGEE. With 0 bases removed from V and 7 bases from J, the gap between germline ends came to 17 bases. DNA for the CDR3: TGTGCCAGCAGCGTAGGGAGTCTAGCGAGAGGGGAGCAGTACTTC. It is translated as CASSVGSLARGEQYF.

The chain links TRBV5-4 to TRBJ2-7; 7 bases fit TRBD2. The V and J ends lost 4 bases and 0 bases, in that order; junction bases with no gene match: 7. The V gene's germline CDR1 is SGHNT and CDR2 YYREEE (reference sequence). The CDR3 contains 15 residues. CDR3 sequence: CASSPRGGSSYEQYF. Here the CDR3 DNA reads TGTGCCAGCAGCCCAAGGGGCGGGAGCTCCTACGAGCAGTACTTC.

This clone was counted only a few times. The V call is TRBV11-2, the J call TRBJ1-2, with TRBD1 matching over 7 bases. J gave up 4 bases and V 4 bases, and 9 bases lay outside the gene matches. The V gene's germline CDR1 is SGHAT and CDR2 FQNNGV. CDR3 size: 15 residues. The CDR3 DNA is TGTGCCAGCAGCTCCCTCACAGGGGTTATCTATGGCTACACCTTC. Its protein is CASSSLTGVIYGYTF.

This clone came up a few times. The chain combines TRBV7-9 with TRBJ1-5, with 9 bases matching TRBD1. The CDR3 has 15 amino acids. V was pared by 3 bases and J by 3 bases, with 3 bases of the junction left unmatched. Germline V lookup: CDR1 SEHNR, CDR2 FQNEAQ (reference sequence). The CDR3 spells CASSFGQGFNQPQHF. CDR3 DNA sequence: TGTGCCAGCAGCTTTGGACAGGGGTTCAATCAGCCCCAGCATTTT.

The gene calls are TRBV30 and TRBJ2-3; D is unresolved. In germline, CDR1 is GTSNPN, CDR2 SVGIG (reference sequence). The CDR3 runs to 15 residues. The V gene lost 0 bases and the J gene lost 1 base, with 11 bases spanning the gap. The CDR3 protein is CAWSVGNVGTDTQYF. DNA for the CDR3: TGTGCCTGGAGTGTAGGGAACGTCGGCACAGATACGCAGTATTTT.

The V call is TRBV11-3, the J call TRBJ2-7, with 12 nucleotides matching TRBD2. Per germline, CDR1 SGHNT and CDR2 YENEEA. The length of the CDR3 is 17 residues. Trimming removed 1 base from V and 0 bases from J; junction bases left unmatched: 4. CDR3 in amino acids: CASSLGLAGAPSYEQYF. CDR3 sequence (DNA): TGTGCCAGCAGCTTAGGACTAGCGGGAGCCCCCTCCTACGAGCAGTACTTC.

This chain links TRBV6-5 with TRBJ2-7, with D possibly matching TRBD2 (7 bases). Trimming stripped 2 bases from V and 1 base from J, with 15 bases between. The CDR3 has 16 residues. In germline, CDR1 is MNHEY, CDR2 SVGAGI. The CDR3 region is CASSYGGGLLSYEQYF. CDR3 in DNA: TGTGCCAGCAGTTACGGCGGGGGCCTACTTTCCTACGAGCAGTACTTC.

This chain uses TRBV4-3 with TRBJ1-2, with D possibly matching TRBD1 (5 bases). The CDR3 runs 14 residues. Germline V gene lookup returns CDR1 LGHNA and CDR2 YSLEER. V was trimmed by 3 bases and J by 3 bases, leaving 11 bases between them. The CDR3 loop reads CASSHSDSYYGYTF. CDR3 bases: TGCGCCAGCAGCCATTCAGACAGCTACTATGGCTACACCTTC.

The V and J genes are TRBV30 and TRBJ2-5, with TRBD2 matching 12 bases. The V and J ends lost 4 bases and 5 bases, in that order; junction bases with no gene match: 14. This CDR3 has 17 residues. Per the germline V gene, CDR1 is GTSNPN and CDR2 is SVGIG (reference sequence). The CDR3 coding sequence is TGTGCCTGGAATCAACTAGCGGGAGGAGGCTTTGGTGAGACCCAGTACTTC. Protein: CAWNQLAGGGFGETQYF.

The rearrangement links TRBV18 to TRBJ2-1; D ambiguous. This CDR3 spans 13 amino acids. Germline values: CDR1 KGHSH, CDR2 LQKENI. V lost 0 bases and J lost 10, with 10 bases in between. This CDR3 reads CASSPPSFLEQFF. CDR3 DNA: TGTGCCAGCTCACCACCAAGTTTTTTGGAGCAGTTCTTC.

The gene calls are TRBV4-2 and TRBJ1-1; D is possibly TRBD1 (5 bases). The germline V gene has CDR1 LGHNA and CDR2 YNFKEQ. CDR3 length: 14 amino acids. Trimming took off 4 bases at V and 6 bases at J, with 15 bases between the two ends. CDR3 DNA sequence: TGTGCCAGCAGCCCCTTAGGGGTTAAAGCTGAAGCTTTCTTT. Translated, it gives CASSPLGVKAEAFF.

This clone was seen once. J is TRBJ2-1 and V is TRBV2; no definite D call. Trimming removed 5 bases from V and 0 bases from J, with 11 bases in between. This CDR3 contains 15 residues. From germline, CDR1 is SNHLY and CDR2 FYNNEI. CDR3 in DNA: TGTGCCAGCAGTAGGCTGGCTAGCTCCTACAATGAGCAGTTCTTC. Translation: CASSRLASSYNEQFF.

The rearrangement uses TRBV10-3 and TRBJ1-1; D is unclear. Germline V gene lookup returns CDR1 ENHRY and CDR2 SYGVKD. Trimming removed 4 bases at V and 0 bases at J, with 9 bases between. This CDR3 region has 14 residues. The CDR3 DNA reads TGTGCCATCAGTGGAGGAGATTTGAACACTGAAGCTTTCTTT. This encodes CAISGGDLNTEAFF.

V gene TRBV30 combines with J gene TRBJ2-1; tentatively, D is TRBD2 (5 bases). The CDR3 covers 15 residues. Trimming stripped 0 bases from V and 4 bases from J, with 13 bases between. Germline V lookup: CDR1 GTSNPN, CDR2 SVGIG (reference sequence). CDR3 nucleotide sequence: TGTGCCTGGAGTGTATCACCCAGAGGGTACAATGAGCAGTTCTTC. Residues: CAWSVSPRGYNEQFF.

This clone was picked up a small number of times. The chain recombines TRBV2 with TRBJ1-2; the match to TRBD1 covers 12 bases. The J segment lost 6 bases and the V segment lost 8 bases, leaving 7 bases of the junction unmatched. The CDR3 runs 14 residues. Germline CDR1 reads SNHLY; CDR2 reads FYNNEI. CDR3 in amino acids: CASGGTGGEDGYTF. For the CDR3, the DNA is TGTGCCAGCGGCGGGACAGGGGGCGAGGATGGCTACACCTTC.

The rearrangement joins TRBV4-1 to TRBJ1-2; D call uncertain. The CDR3 consists of 13 residues. The V end lost 4 bases, the J end lost 2 bases, and 8 bases lay between the germline ends. Per germline, CDR1 MGHRA and CDR2 YSYEKL. The CDR3 DNA reads as TGCGCCAGCAGCCGTACTGAGAACTATGGCTACACCTTC. Translating it yields CASSRTENYGYTF.